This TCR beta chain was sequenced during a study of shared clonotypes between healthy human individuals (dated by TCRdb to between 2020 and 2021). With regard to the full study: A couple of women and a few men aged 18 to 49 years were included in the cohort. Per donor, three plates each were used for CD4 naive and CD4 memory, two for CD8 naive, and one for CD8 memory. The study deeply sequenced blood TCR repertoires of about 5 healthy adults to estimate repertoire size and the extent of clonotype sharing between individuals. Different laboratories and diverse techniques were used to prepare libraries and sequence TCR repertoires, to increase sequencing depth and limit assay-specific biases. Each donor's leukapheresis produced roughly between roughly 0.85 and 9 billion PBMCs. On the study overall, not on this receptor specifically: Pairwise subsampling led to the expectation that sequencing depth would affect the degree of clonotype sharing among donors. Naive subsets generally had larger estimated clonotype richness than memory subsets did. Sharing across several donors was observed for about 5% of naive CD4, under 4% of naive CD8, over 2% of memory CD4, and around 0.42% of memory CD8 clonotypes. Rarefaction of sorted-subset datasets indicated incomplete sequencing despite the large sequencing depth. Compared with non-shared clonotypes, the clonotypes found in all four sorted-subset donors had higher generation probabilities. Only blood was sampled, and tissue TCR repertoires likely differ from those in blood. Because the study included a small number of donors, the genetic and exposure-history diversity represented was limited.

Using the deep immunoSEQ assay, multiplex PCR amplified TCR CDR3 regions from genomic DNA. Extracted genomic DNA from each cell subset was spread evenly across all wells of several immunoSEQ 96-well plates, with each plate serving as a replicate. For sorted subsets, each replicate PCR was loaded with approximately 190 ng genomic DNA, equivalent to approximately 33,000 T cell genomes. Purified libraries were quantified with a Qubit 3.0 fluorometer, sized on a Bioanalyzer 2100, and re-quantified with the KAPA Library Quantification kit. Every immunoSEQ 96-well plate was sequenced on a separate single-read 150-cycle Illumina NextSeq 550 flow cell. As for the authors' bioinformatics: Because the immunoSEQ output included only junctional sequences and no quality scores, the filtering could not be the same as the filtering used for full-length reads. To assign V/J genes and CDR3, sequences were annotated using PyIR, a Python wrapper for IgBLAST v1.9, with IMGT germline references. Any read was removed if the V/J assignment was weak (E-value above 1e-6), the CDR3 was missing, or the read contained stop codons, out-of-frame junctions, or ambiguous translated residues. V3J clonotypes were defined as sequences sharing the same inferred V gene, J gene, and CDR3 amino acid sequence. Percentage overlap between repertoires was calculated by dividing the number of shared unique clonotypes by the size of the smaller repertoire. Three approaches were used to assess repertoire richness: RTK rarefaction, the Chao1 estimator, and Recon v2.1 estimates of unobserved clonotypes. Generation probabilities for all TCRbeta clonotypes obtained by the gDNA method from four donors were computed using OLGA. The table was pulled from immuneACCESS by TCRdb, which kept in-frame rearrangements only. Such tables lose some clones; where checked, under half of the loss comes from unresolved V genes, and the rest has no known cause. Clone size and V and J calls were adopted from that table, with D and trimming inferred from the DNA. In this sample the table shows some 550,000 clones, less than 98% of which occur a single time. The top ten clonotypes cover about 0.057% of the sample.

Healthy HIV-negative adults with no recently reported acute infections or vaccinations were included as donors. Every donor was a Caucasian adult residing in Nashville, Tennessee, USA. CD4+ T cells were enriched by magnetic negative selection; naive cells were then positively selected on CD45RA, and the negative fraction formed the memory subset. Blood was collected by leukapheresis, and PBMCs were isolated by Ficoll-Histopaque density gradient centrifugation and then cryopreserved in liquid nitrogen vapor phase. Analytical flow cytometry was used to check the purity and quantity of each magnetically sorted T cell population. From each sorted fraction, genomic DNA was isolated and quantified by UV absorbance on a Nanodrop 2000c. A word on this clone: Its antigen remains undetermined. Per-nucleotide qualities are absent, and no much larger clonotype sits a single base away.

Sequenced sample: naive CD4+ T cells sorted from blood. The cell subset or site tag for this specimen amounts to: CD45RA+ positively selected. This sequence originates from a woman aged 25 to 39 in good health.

The CDR3 protein: CASSPVSETQYF. The bases read TGTGCCAGCTCACCAGTGTCGGAGACCCAGTACTTC. The rearrangement joined TRBV18 to TRBJ2-5; the D gene is unclear. The CDR3 numbers 12 residues from cysteine through phenylalanine. Only the CDR3 portion is preserved as DNA: 36 bases, with reading frame beginning at the first base. V was cut back by 2 bases and J by 5 bases, leaving a gap of 6 bases between them. The germline V gene provides CDR1 KGHSH and CDR2 LQKENI. This CDR3, with the reference TRBV18 and TRBJ2-5 proteins standing in past its ends, gives the full variable domain NAGVMQNPRHLVRRRGQEARLRCSPMKGHSHVYWYRQLPEEGLKFMVYLQKENIIDESGMPKERFSAEFPKEGPSILRIQQVVRGDSAAYFCASSPVSETQYFGPGTRLLVL.